This TCR beta chain comes out of a study of regulatory T cells in long-lasting Graves disease. Study observations and caveats: Whereas new patients shared 950 to 1,000 public clonotypes, persistent patients shared more, at about 2,700. Gene preferences differed: TRBV28, TRBJ1-2, TRBJ2-5 in persistent cases.

Library construction for TCR beta used iRepertoire HTBI primers and Arm-PCR of CDR3 regions. TCRdb re-analysed the multiplex PCR reads in MiXCR, keeping a single row per CDR3 protein. This sample carries about 300,000 distinct CDR3 sequences, under 25% of them seen once, and the ten largest clones take roughly three fifths. V shed 6 bases and J shed 1 base, with 13 bases lying between them. Germline V gives CDR1 DFQATT, CDR2 SNEGSKA (reference sequence). The CDR3 has 13 residues. This clonotype has a handful of counts. What it binds is not known. The time point is: persistent/refractory GD, antithyroid drugs over 5 years with positive TRAb. PBMC-extracted RNA yielded the TCR library.

This material consisted of peripheral blood mononuclear cells (PBMCs), taken when the disease was refractory, from a patient treated with antithyroid drugs. The chain employs TRBV20-1 and TRBJ2-7; D gene ambiguous. The clonotype was recovered from a female donor with Graves disease. The CDR3 DNA reads TGCAGTGCCCTCGACTTAAAATCCTACGAGCAGTACTTC. Translated, it gives CSALDLKSYEQYF.